The 16 T cell receptor beta chains in this list originate from one sample, sequenced in a study of beta chain features in type 1 diabetes listed by TCRdb under 2018. Receptors were amplified or captured by the immunoSEQ multiplex PCR assay. All of the isolated RNA was reverse transcribed with the High Capacity cDNA Reverse Transcription Kit, so expressed TCRB transcripts were sequenced. Here the immuneACCESS table is served through TCRdb, limited to in-frame sequences with V and J called. Missing clones are a known gap in these copies; in checked studies unresolved V genes cover under half, and the rest lacks a known reason. The sample table contains roughly 700,000 clones; only one count was recorded for about an eighth of them. Jointly, the top ten make up less than 0.025% of the sample. No antigens are known for them. What the work shows at the level of the full study, not this receptor alone: Type 1 diabetes patients showed a moderate but significant shortening of TCRB CDR3 length in all four CD4+ subsets.

The specimen was naive CD4+ T cells from blood. The sample's cell subset or site label is to be understood as: true naive CD4+ T cells. Source of these receptors: a man aged 18 to 29 with type 1 diabetes.

The rearrangement links TRBV13 to TRBJ2-7; no firm D call. The germline gives CDR1 PRHDT, CDR2 FYEKMQ (reference sequence). The germline V and J ends were trimmed by 5 bases and 0 bases, with 11 bases remaining between them. The CDR3 runs to 14 residues. This chain's CDR3 is CASSPRVSSYEQYF. In nucleotides, the CDR3 is TGTGCCAGCAGCCCTAGGGTAAGCTCCTACGAGCAGTACTTC.

V and J are TRBV6-5 and TRBJ1-5; tentatively, D is TRBD1 (6 bases). V lost 6 bases to trimming and J lost 6 bases, with 15 bases between them. CDR3 length: 14 residues. The germline V gene encodes CDR1 MNHEY and CDR2 SVGAGI. CDR3 sequence reads: CASRRVQGGQPQHF. The CDR3 DNA reads as TGTGCCAGCAGAAGGGTACAGGGTGGTCAGCCCCAGCATTTT.

This clone was counted only a few times. The CDR3 region is CAWSVRGRGTPYTDTQYF. The CDR3 nucleotides are TGTGCCTGGAGTGTAAGGGGTAGGGGGACCCCCTACACAGATACGCAGTATTTT. The chain uses TRBV30 and TRBJ2-3, with D possibly being TRBD1 (6 bases). V lost 0 bases, J lost 2 bases, and 21 bases lay in between. CDR3 length equals 18 residues. Germline V gives CDR1 GTSNPN, CDR2 SVGIG (reference sequence).

This chain joins TRBV11-2 and TRBJ2-5; no definite D call. The ends were cut back, 1 base at V and 4 bases at J, with 7 bases in the middle. Germline loops: CDR1 SGHAT, CDR2 FQNNGV. This CDR3 has 13 amino acids. Here the CDR3 DNA reads TGTGCCAGCAGCTTAGGGTTCGGAGAGACCCAGTACTTC. It encodes CASSLGFGETQYF.

Concerning this clone: Germline is not matched at one junction end, which may reflect a read error. The chain is built from TRBV5-1 and TRBJ2-7, with D possibly called TRBD1 or TRBD2 (6 bases each). Germline assignment: CDR1 SGHRS and CDR2 YFSETQ. The CDR3 contains 15 residues. The CDR3 sequence: CASSFYYRDSNEQYF. Here the CDR3 DNA reads TGCGCCAGCAGCTTTTACTACAGGGACTCCAACGAGCAGTACTTC.

V gene TRBV5-1 combines with J gene TRBJ2-5, with D uncertain. Germline-derived CDR1 and CDR2 are SGHRS and YFSETQ. This CDR3 comprises 15 residues. Trimming shortened V by 1 base and J by 1 base, and 11 bases separated the two germline ends. The CDR3 DNA is TGCGCCAGCAGCTTGCTTGGACCCAGCCAAGAGACCCAGTACTTC. It is translated as CASSLLGPSQETQYF.

On this clone itself: The identical CDR3 is also encoded by other nucleotide sequences in the sample. J is TRBJ2-3 and V is TRBV5-1; weak D call: TRBD1 (6 bases). The CDR3 sequence is 14 residues long. In germline, CDR1 is SGHRS, CDR2 YFSETQ. The V end lost 2 bases, the J end lost 0 bases, and 7 bases lay between the germline ends. This chain's CDR3 is CASSLDRSTDTQYF. DNA of the CDR3: TGCGCCAGCAGCTTAGACAGGAGCACAGATACGCAGTATTTT. Using reference TRBV5-1 and TRBJ2-3 for the parts outside the CDR3, the full variable domain is KAGVTQTPRYLIKTRGQQVTLSCSPISGHRSVSWYQQTPGQGLQFLFEYFSETQRNKGNFPGRFSGRQFSNSRSEMNVSTLELGDSALYLCASSLDRSTDTQYFGPGTRLTVL.

This chain uses TRBV7-8 with TRBJ1-2; 8 bases are a match to TRBD1. This CDR3 is 14 amino acids long. From germline, CDR1 is SGHVS and CDR2 FQNEAQ. The J segment lost 8 bases and the V segment lost 5 bases, leaving 10 bases of the junction unmatched. The CDR3 sequence: CASSQTQGVEGYTF. Written as DNA, the CDR3 is TGTGCCAGCAGCCAAACACAGGGGGTGGAAGGCTACACCTTC.

The V gene is TRBV6-1, the J gene TRBJ2-3, with 9 positions matching TRBD2. This CDR3 contains 14 residues. The V gene end was trimmed by 6 bases and the J gene end by 3 bases; junction bases not matched to a gene: 4. CDR1 is MNHNS and CDR2 is SASEGT in the germline V gene. CDR3 sequence reads: CASRAGGGTDTQYF. CDR3 sequence (DNA): TGTGCCAGCAGAGCGGGAGGTGGAACAGATACGCAGTATTTT.

This clone was detected only a few times. The rearrangement links TRBV5-1 to TRBJ2-7, with 9 bases lining up with TRBD2. Germline CDR1 reads SGHRS; CDR2 reads YFSETQ. V shed 4 bases and J 4 bases; nucleotides not matched to a gene: 6. CDR3 length equals 14 residues. The CDR3 nucleotides are TGCGCCAGCAGCGGGAGCGGGGGGAGTTACGAGCAGTACTTC. Its protein product is CASSGSGGSYEQYF.

The J gene is TRBJ2-5, the V gene TRBV10-3, with D unclear. The CDR3 consists of 13 residues. CDR1 ENHRY and CDR2 SYGVKD come from the germline V gene. Trimming removed 8 bases from V and 1 base from J, with 11 bases in between. DNA for the CDR3: TGTGCCATCGGGCAGTTCGGCCAAGAGACCCAGTACTTC. Protein sequence: CAIGQFGQETQYF.

The CDR3 sequence is CASSYSGTGPTGELFF. The DNA for the CDR3 is TGTGCCAGCAGTTACTCGGGGACAGGGCCTACCGGGGAGCTGTTTTTT. The rearrangement links TRBV6-5 to TRBJ2-2; 9 nucleotides agree with TRBD1. The germline CDR1 and CDR2 sequences are MNHEY and SVGAGI. With 0 bases clipped from V and 5 bases from J, the junction kept 4 bases outside the gene matches. This CDR3 region has 16 residues.

This clone occurred a few times. The rearrangement uses TRBV30 and TRBJ1-2; D is perhaps TRBD1 (5 bases). The CDR3 contains 14 residues. With 2 bases removed from V and 7 bases from J, the gap between germline ends came to 17 bases. CDR1 is GTSNPN, CDR2 SVGIG, per germline (reference sequence). This CDR3 reads CAWSTLQGPSGYTF. The CDR3 DNA reads as TGTGCCTGGAGTACACTTCAGGGTCCCTCTGGCTACACCTTC.

This clone was detected a few times. The chain recombines TRBV27 with TRBJ1-2; 8 nucleotides match TRBD1. The V gene's germline CDR1 is MNHEY and CDR2 SMNVEV (reference sequence). Losses at the gene ends were 5 bases for V and 4 bases for J; bases not matched to a gene: 3. This CDR3 region has 13 residues. The CDR3 reads CASSPTGAYGYTF. Written as DNA, the CDR3 is TGTGCCAGCAGTCCGACAGGGGCCTATGGCTACACCTTC.

This clone was found a few times. This chain links TRBV7-9 with TRBJ2-1; the D gene is possibly TRBD2 (8 bases). Between the trimmed V and J ends, which lost 5 bases and 4 bases, there was a span of 15 bases. The CDR3 sequence is 15 residues long. From germline, CDR1 is SEHNR and CDR2 FQNEAQ (reference sequence). The CDR3 bases are TGTGCCAGCAGCCAGCGGGGGACAGAATACAATGAGCAGTTCTTC. This sequence encodes CASSQRGTEYNEQFF.

The table lists this clone with a few counts. V gene TRBV10-2 combines with J gene TRBJ1-5, with D possibly matching TRBD1 (6 bases). Trimming stripped 5 bases from V and 8 bases from J, with 10 bases between. Germline V gives CDR1 WSHSY, CDR2 SAAADI. This CDR3 region has 12 residues. The DNA for the CDR3 is TGCGCCAGCAGTAGGGGGGGTGAGCCCCAGCATTTT. It yields the protein CASSRGGEPQHF.